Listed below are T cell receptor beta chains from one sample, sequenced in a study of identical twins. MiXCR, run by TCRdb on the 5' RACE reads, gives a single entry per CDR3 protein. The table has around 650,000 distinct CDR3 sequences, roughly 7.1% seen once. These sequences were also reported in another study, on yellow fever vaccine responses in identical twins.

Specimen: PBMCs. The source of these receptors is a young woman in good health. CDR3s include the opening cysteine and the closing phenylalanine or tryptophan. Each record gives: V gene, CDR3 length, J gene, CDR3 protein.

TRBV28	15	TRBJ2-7	CASTPRRVSSYEQYF
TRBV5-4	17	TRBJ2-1	CASSLGPTSGSGDEQFF
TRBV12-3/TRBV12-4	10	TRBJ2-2	CASMGGELFF
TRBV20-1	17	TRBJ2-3	CSAPSGSGTTSRDTQYF
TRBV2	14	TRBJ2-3	CASRIDRGTDTQYF
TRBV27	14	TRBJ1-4	CASSLRGPGEKLFF
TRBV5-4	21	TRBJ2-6	CASSLEVDRGPFISGANVLTF
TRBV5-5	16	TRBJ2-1	CASSPAGALSYNEQFF
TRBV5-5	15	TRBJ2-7	CASSLGWQSLYEQYF
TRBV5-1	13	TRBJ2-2	CASHTPNTGELFF
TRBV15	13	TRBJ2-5	CATSRVPGGYQYF
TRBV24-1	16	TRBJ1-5	CATSDKRANSNQPQHF
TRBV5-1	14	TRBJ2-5	CASSLVSPQETQYF
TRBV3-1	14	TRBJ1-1	CASSRGEMNTEAFF
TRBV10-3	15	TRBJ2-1	CAISESIQGYNEQFF
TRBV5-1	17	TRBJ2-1	CASSLGRGRSSYNEQFF
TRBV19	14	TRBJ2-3	CASSPGLQTDTQYF
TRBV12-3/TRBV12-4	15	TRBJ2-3	CASSQQLVGTDTQYF
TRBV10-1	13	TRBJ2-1	CASSAGTHNEQFF
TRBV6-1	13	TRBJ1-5	CASRGHSNQPQHF
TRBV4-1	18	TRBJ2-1	CASSQGIASGGRNNEQFF
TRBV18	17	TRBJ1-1	CASSPQGAEVLNTEAFF
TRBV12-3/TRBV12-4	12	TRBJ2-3	CASSSTQGTQYF
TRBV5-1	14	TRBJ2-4	CASSSTPATGVKYF
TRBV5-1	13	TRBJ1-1	CASSHSKNTEAFF
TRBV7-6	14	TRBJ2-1	CASSPRAGVSEQFF
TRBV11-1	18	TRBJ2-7	CASSLKFQAGQNSYEQYF
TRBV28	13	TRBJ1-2	CATRTGASYGYTF
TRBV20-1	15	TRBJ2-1	CSARDGAGGYNEQFF
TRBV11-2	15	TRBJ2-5	CASSLNSGSQETQYF
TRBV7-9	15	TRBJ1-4	CASSLVVGQNEKLFF
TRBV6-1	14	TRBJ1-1	CASSDGRQGTEAFF
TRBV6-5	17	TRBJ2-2	CASSYTGTGEYTGELFF
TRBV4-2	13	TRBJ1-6	CASSQEGQSPLHF
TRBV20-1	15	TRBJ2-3	CSAGLAGGFTDTQYF
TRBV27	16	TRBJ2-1	CASSPPTSGTNNEQFF
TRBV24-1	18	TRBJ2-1	CATRMVDTSGRRRGEQFF
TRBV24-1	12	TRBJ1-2	CATSAGNYGYTF
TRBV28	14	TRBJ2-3	CASQSPGVTDTQYF
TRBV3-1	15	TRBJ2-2	CATSKAVGYTGELFF
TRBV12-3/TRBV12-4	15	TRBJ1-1	CASSEAGTMNTEAFF
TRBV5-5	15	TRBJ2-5	CASSLYGQDQETQYF
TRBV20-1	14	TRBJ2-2	CSALGSTNTGELFF
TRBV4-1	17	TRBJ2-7	CASSHGPGQGKTYEQYF
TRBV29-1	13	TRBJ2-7	CSVVWGRDGEQYF
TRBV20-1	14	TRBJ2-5	CSARDGGSQETQYF
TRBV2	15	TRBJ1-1	CASSEGGRVFTEAFF
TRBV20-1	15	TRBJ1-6	CSASKGFLYNSPLHF
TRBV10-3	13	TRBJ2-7	CATLTGRTNEQYF
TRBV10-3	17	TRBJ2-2	CAISETGGAVNTGELFF
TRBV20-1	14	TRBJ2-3	CSASWLAVTDTQYF
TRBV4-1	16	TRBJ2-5	CASSPGLTGIQETQYF